Following are 8 T cell receptor beta chains from one sample sequenced in a study of brain metastases from non-small cell lung cancer. Assay used: immunoSEQ multiplex PCR; TCRdb lists only in-frame clones, some missing. This table has 2,500 to 4,000 clones, about 86% appearing once. The sequenced sample was primary lung tumor tissue. All receptors derive from a donor aged 40 or older with non-small cell lung cancer.

The chain combines TRBV7-2 with TRBJ1-2, with D uncertain. CDR1 is SGHTA and CDR2 is FQGNSA in the germline V gene. The V and J ends lost 2 bases and 3 bases respectively, with 10 bases between them. The CDR3 contains 14 residues. CDR3 nucleotides: TGTGCCAGCAGCTTATTCGGGGATGACTATGGCTACACCTTC. It encodes CASSLFGDDYGYTF.

This chain joins TRBV7-9 and TRBJ1-2; possibly TRBD1 for D (5 bases). The germline V and J ends were trimmed by 1 base and 14 bases, with 14 bases remaining between them. Germline V gene lookup returns CDR1 SEHNR and CDR2 FQNEAQ (reference sequence). There are 12 residues in the CDR3. Written as DNA, the CDR3 is TGTGCCAGCAGCTTAGGACAGTCGTCGTCAACCTTC. It yields the protein CASSLGQSSSTF.

This chain uses TRBV20-1 with TRBJ2-5; no firm D call. CDR3 length equals 10 residues. Germline V gene lookup returns CDR1 DFQATT and CDR2 SNEGSKA (reference sequence). Deletions cut 7 bases from V and 2 bases from J, with 5 bases between. CDR3 sequence (DNA): TGCAGTGTCAATCAAGAGACCCAGTACTTC. Its translation is CSVNQETQYF.

The chain has TRBV5-1 and TRBJ1-5; D is possibly TRBD1 (5 bases). V lost 2 bases and J lost 11, with 20 bases in between. CDR3 length: 15 residues. Looked up from germline, CDR1 is SGHRS and CDR2 is YFSETQ. CDR3 loop: CASSLRGDLGESQHF. The CDR3 DNA reads TGCGCCAGCAGCTTACGAGGGGATTTGGGGGAGTCCCAGCATTTT.

This chain joins TRBV20-1 and TRBJ1-1; a weak D match, TRBD1 (5 bases). The CDR3 loop spans 12 amino acids. Between the trimmed V and J ends, which lost 3 bases and 10 bases, there was a span of 15 bases. Per germline, CDR1 DFQATT and CDR2 SNEGSKA (reference sequence). DNA for the CDR3: TGCAGTGCTAGTCGGGACCCTTTATTAGCTTTCTTT. This codes for CSASRDPLLAFF.

The V gene is TRBV7-2, the J gene TRBJ2-4; D perhaps matches TRBD1 (7 bases). The germline V gene has CDR1 SGHTA and CDR2 FQGNSA. The CDR3 is made up of 15 amino acids. The V gene lost 6 bases and the J gene lost 3 bases, with 15 bases spanning the gap. Written as DNA, the CDR3 is TGTGCCAGCAGACGACCAGGGGGAGGCAAAAACATTCAGTACTTC. Translation: CASRRPGGGKNIQYF.

V gene TRBV2 combines with J gene TRBJ1-1; 8 nucleotides match TRBD1. V dropped 6 bases and J dropped 4; count of bases not matched to a gene: 4. This CDR3 has 13 residues. Looked up from germline, CDR1 is SNHLY and CDR2 is FYNNEI. The CDR3 region has the DNA TGTGCCAGCAGGGACAGGGAGGTCACTGAAGCTTTCTTT. Amino acid sequence: CASRDREVTEAFF.

The rearrangement links TRBV30 to TRBJ1-1; D might be TRBD1 (5 bases). The CDR3 sequence is 13 residues long. CDR1 GTSNPN and CDR2 SVGIG come from the germline V gene (reference sequence). Trimming stripped 8 bases from V and 1 base from J, with 14 bases between. The CDR3 region is CAGIRAENTEAFF. CDR3 coding DNA: TGTGCCGGAATCAGGGCCGAGAACACTGAAGCTTTCTTT.